This note documents a single T cell receptor (beta chain) sequence. Authors' analysis steps: Reference gene primers were amplified, and this amplification served to estimate nucleated cell counts. Sequencing was performed with immunoSEQ multiplex PCR; in TCRdb, only in-frame clones are kept and a portion is missing. D and trimming come from the DNA, and the V and J calls and clone size come from that table. The table lists approximately 220,000 clones, approximately 90% of them singletons. Germline CDR1 MNHEY, CDR2 SVGEGT. This CDR3 has 14 residues. V gave up 3 bases and J gave up 6 bases, with 14 bases separating them. The data are from a study of blood T cell repertoires in COVID-19. Study background: Material from acute and convalescent COVID-19 was sourced from the United States, Italy and Spain. PBMCs, B-cell-depleted T cells, or T cells provided the cDNA or gDNA that made up the material.

The J gene is TRBJ1-1, the V gene TRBV6-2 or TRBV6-3; no clear D. The sample comprised peripheral blood. The origin of this receptor is a man aged 55 to 69 who had recovered from COVID-19. CDR3 nucleotides: TGTGCCAGCAGTTATCCCGTAGAGGGCGCTGAAGCTTTCTTT. The encoded protein is CASSYPVEGAEAFF.